One T cell receptor beta chain is described in this entry. Its specificity is not known. The data were taken from a study of T cell responses to AZD1222 COVID-19 vaccine. General study findings and limits: Just a handful of AZD1222 recipients tested seropositive at baseline.

Libraries were prepared by immunoSEQ multiplex PCR; TCRdb keeps only in-frame clonotypes and omits some of them. Here the sample spans 95,000 to 150,000 clones, roughly 92% being singletons. With 8 bases removed from V and 4 bases from J, the gap between germline ends came to 14 bases. This CDR3 region has 12 residues. Germline V gives CDR1 GTSNPN, CDR2 SVGIG (reference sequence). The receptor was derived from an adult in good health. Sequenced material: peripheral blood, taken on day 0 of AZD1222 vaccination. This sequence joins TRBV30 and TRBJ1-1, with D possibly being TRBD1 (5 bases). DNA for the CDR3: TGTGCCCTAGCTGGGGGAGGCACTGAAGCTTTCTTT. It encodes CALAGGGTEAFF.